This T cell receptor beta chain derives from a study of human T cells and chemical hapten exposure. Time point described: patch test 3, about 24 weeks after DPC sensitization. Stated treatment: therapeutic diphenylcyclopropenone sensitization with weekly scalp DPC. Blood was drawn before each patch test was applied. TCRdb reprocessed the RACE reads with MiXCR, giving one entry per CDR3 protein. Of about 170,000 distinct CDR3 sequences in the sample, around 30% were seen once. This clonotype turned up a few times. Its target is unknown. Study-wide points: Controls had significantly fewer large CDR3 similarity clusters than were formed by expanded TCRs.

The CDR3 has 15 residues. Germline values: CDR1 SGDLS, CDR2 YYNGEE. With V trimmed by 3 bases and J by 4 bases, 8 bases remained unmatched. The chain links TRBV9 to TRBJ2-7; 9 bases match TRBD2. The source of this sequence is a woman aged 18 to 35 with alopecia areata. Some clones in this sample may be carry-over from other donors' samples. The material was whole blood, obtained in connection with sensitization to the hapten diphenylcyclopropenone (DPC). The CDR3 nucleotides read TGTGCCAGCAGCGAGGCGGGAGGGACCCGGTACGAGCAGTACTTC. Translating gives CASSEAGGTRYEQYF.